Shown below are 4 T cell receptor beta chains from a single sample sequenced in a study of blood T cell repertoires in COVID-19. Generated by immunoSEQ multiplex PCR, the TCRdb table keeps only in-frame clones and is missing some. The sample yields 150,000 to 200,000 clones, 82% seen once. The specimen sequenced was PBMCs or T cells enriched from blood (not recorded which). Receptors were obtained from a man between 50 and 59 years old who had recovered from COVID-19.

This rearrangement joins TRBV28 to TRBJ1-5; 8 nucleotides agree with TRBD1. Germline CDR1 and CDR2: MDHEN and SYDVKM. Unmatched junction bases numbered 7, after V lost 2 bases and J lost 7 bases. This CDR3 has 15 residues. The CDR3 nucleotides read TGTGCCAGCAGTTTACCAGGGGGCGCGGGGCAGCCCCAGCATTTT. Translating it yields CASSLPGGAGQPQHF.

J is TRBJ2-5 and V is TRBV10-3; 7 bases are shared with TRBD1. The CDR3 spans 13 residues. Germline V gene data show CDR1 as ENHRY and CDR2 as SYGVKD. V shed 9 bases and J 2 bases; nucleotides not matched to a gene: 6. The CDR3 region has the DNA TGTGCCATACAGGGGACCAAACAAGAGACCCAGTACTTC. This encodes CAIQGTKQETQYF.

This chain links TRBV19 with TRBJ2-3; TRBD1 agrees at 7 bases. Trimming took 6 bases from V and 0 from J; bases not matched to a gene: 3. The germline gives CDR1 LNHDA, CDR2 SQIVND (reference sequence). This CDR3 is built from 14 residues. The CDR3 loop reads CASSLQGSTDTQYF. The CDR3 nucleotides read TGTGCCAGTAGCCTACAGGGGAGCACAGATACGCAGTATTTT.

The CDR3 loop reads CASSLRANLAGGYNEQFF. As DNA, the CDR3 is TGTGCCAGCAGTTTAAGGGCTAATTTAGCGGGGGGGTACAATGAGCAGTTCTTC. This sequence joins TRBV27 and TRBJ2-1; 11 bases map to TRBD2. After removal of 2 bases from V and 4 bases from J, the junction contained 10 bases not matched to a gene. The CDR3 spans 18 residues. Germline V lookup: CDR1 MNHEY, CDR2 SMNVEV (reference sequence).